The entry below describes one T cell receptor (beta chain). Its specificity is not known. CDR1 SGHDN and CDR2 FVKESK come from the germline V gene. The length of the CDR3 is 17 residues. Trimming took 0 bases from V and 4 from J, leaving 18 bases between them. The input for sorted-subset replicate PCRs was approximately 200 ng DNA, some 28,000 T cell genomes. Authors' analysis steps: With immunoSEQ giving junction-only sequences and no quality scores, filtering differed. This table comes from immunoSEQ multiplex PCR, and its TCRdb copy is limited to in-frame clones, with some not included. The V and J calls and the clone size are those of that table, but D and trimming were determined from the DNA. In the table there are about 580,000 clones, about 98% of which are singletons. Terminally differentiated effector memory CD45RA+ cells were excluded from the naive CD8 cells, which were CD45RO-negative and positively selected for CCR7.

This specimen comes from a study of shared clonotypes between healthy human individuals. The study's findings and limits: Richness estimates generally favored naive over memory subsets. Non-shared clonotypes had lower generation probabilities than clonotypes shared by all four sorted-subset donors.

Sequenced sample: naive CD8+ T cells sorted from blood. The chain carries TRBV14 and TRBJ2-5; D gene uncertain. The sequence came from a man in his thirties or forties in good health. CDR3 DNA: TGTGCCAGCAGCCAAGAGGCGGTGATTCCTAGTGGAGAGACCCAGTACTTC. Translated: CASSQEAVIPSGETQYF.